The clone carrying this T cell receptor beta chain was observed a few times. Its target is not known. Profiling relied on immunoSEQ multiplex PCR, and the TCRdb table lists in-frame clones only, not all of them. The sample yields some 140,000 clones, about 88% seen once. These data come from a study of cytomegalovirus exposure and HLA in healthy donors. Whole-study results and caveats: Fewer than 200 TCR beta chains were listed as cytomegalovirus-associated.

The clonotype comes from a man aged 18 to 30 in good health and CMV-seropositive. The sample taken for sequencing was PBMCs.

The CDR3 DNA reads as TGTGCCAGCAGCCTAACCTTTGGGGCAGAAAAACTGTTTTTT. The encoded protein is CASSLTFGAEKLFF. The rearrangement links TRBV7-9 to TRBJ1-4, with a tentative D call TRBD1 (5 bases). Trimming shortened V by 5 bases and J by 8 bases, and 15 bases separated the two germline ends. The CDR3 runs 14 residues. CDR1 and CDR2 from the germline V gene are SEHNR and FQNEAQ (reference sequence).